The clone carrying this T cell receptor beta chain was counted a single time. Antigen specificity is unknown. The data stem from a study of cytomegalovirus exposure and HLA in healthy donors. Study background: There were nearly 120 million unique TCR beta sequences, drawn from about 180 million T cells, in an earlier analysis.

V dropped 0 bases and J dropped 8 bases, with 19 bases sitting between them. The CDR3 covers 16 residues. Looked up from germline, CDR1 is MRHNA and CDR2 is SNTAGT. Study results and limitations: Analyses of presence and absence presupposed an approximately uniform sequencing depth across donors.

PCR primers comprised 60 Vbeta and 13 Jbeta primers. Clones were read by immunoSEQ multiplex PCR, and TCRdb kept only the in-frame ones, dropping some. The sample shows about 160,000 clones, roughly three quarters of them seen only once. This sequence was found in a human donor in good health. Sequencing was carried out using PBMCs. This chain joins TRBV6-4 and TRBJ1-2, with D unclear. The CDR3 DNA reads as TGTGCCAGCAGTGACTCGACTGTGGAGGGTTTAGAGGGCTACACCTTC. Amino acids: CASSDSTVEGLEGYTF.